Listed below are T cell receptor beta chains from one sample, sequenced in a study of patients and donors after allogeneic stem cell transplantation. TCRdb ran MiXCR on the RT-PCR reads and lists one entry per CDR3 protein. The top ten clones hold 6% of a sample with about 960,000 distinct CDR3 sequences, approximately 18% of them seen once. Sequencing was done on a sample of blood, either unsorted or a sorted T cell fraction (not recorded which). The receptor set was obtained from a human donor who was either an allogeneic HSCT recipient or a stem cell or donor lymphocyte infusion donor (not recorded which). It is not recorded whose cells these are; they may come from a transplant donor. CDR3s include the opening cysteine and the closing phenylalanine or tryptophan. Fields, in order: J gene, D gene, V gene, clone size, CDR3 protein, CDR3 DNA. A D gene is named only where the DNA matches it firmly. Clone size, where shown, is once, few, many, or a class for clones that have expanded.

>TRBJ2-7|.|TRBV27|.
CASSLGYNYEQYF
TGTGCCAGCAGTTTAGGGTACAACTACGAGCAGTACTTC
>TRBJ2-3|TRBD2|TRBV3-1|.
CASSRNLAALPTDTQYF
TGTGCCAGCAGCCGCAATCTAGCGGCCCTACCCACAGATACGCAGTATTTT
>TRBJ2-3|.|TRBV24-1|.
CATSDHTDTQYF
TGTGCCACCAGTGATCACACAGATACGCAGTATTTT
>TRBJ1-3|.|TRBV7-2|.
CASSFTGTPGNTIYF
TGTGCCAGCAGTTTCACCGGGACACCCGGAAACACCATATATTTT
>TRBJ2-1|TRBD2|TRBV20-1|.
CSAGGTQTPVDEQFF
TGCAGTGCGGGGGGGACTCAAACCCCTGTCGATGAGCAGTTCTTC
>TRBJ1-1|.|TRBV7-3|.
CASKGGPSNTEAFF
TGTGCCAGCAAGGGGGGGCCTTCGAACACTGAAGCTTTCTTT
>TRBJ1-2|.|TRBV6-5|few
CASSYSPKGTDHGYTF
TGTGCCAGCAGTTACTCGCCAAAAGGCACCGACCATGGCTACACCTTC
>TRBJ2-1|TRBD2|TRBV6-5|.
CASSYEAGVRNEQFF
TGTGCCAGCAGTTACGAGGCGGGAGTGAGGAATGAGCAGTTCTTC
>TRBJ2-1|TRBD2|TRBV12-3/TRBV12-4|.
CASSVNSGGAIEQFF
TGTGCCAGCAGTGTTAATAGCGGGGGGGCGATAGAGCAGTTCTTC
>TRBJ1-2|.|TRBV12-3/TRBV12-4|few
CASTLGHPQNYGYTF
TGTGCCAGCACCCTGGGACACCCCCAAAACTATGGCTACACCTTC
>TRBJ2-1|TRBD2|TRBV12-3/TRBV12-4|many
CASRRLAGEGGEQFF
TGTGCCAGCAGACGACTAGCGGGGGAGGGAGGAGAGCAGTTCTTC
>TRBJ1-2|TRBD1|TRBV12-3/TRBV12-4|many
CASSLETGPYGYTF
TGTGCCAGCAGCTTAGAGACAGGGCCCTATGGCTACACCTTC
>TRBJ2-2|TRBD1|TRBV11-2|few
CATRWDRDTGELFF
TGTGCCACCCGATGGGACAGAGACACCGGGGAGCTGTTTTTT
>TRBJ1-3|TRBD1|TRBV6-1|few
CASSKQGTIGNTIYF
TGTGCCAGCAGCAAACAGGGGACCATCGGAAACACCATATATTTT
>TRBJ2-3|.|TRBV7-2|many
CASSPGRDTQYF
TGTGCCAGCAGCCCAGGAAGAGATACGCAGTATTTT
>TRBJ1-1|.|TRBV2|.
CAIAGPLMAAFF
TGTGCCATCGCCGGTCCCCTCATGGCAGCTTTCTTT
>TRBJ1-1|.|TRBV9|.
CASSVDAVNTEAFF
TGTGCCAGCAGCGTAGACGCAGTGAACACTGAAGCTTTCTTT
>TRBJ2-1|TRBD2|TRBV12-3/TRBV12-4|.
CASSLNVLAGTNNEQFF
TGTGCCAGCAGTTTAAACGTCCTAGCGGGGACCAACAATGAGCAGTTCTTC
>TRBJ2-4|.|TRBV5-1|few
CASSLDGGGVNIQYF
TGCGCCAGCAGCTTGGATGGGGGTGGGGTGAACATTCAGTACTTC
>TRBJ2-3|.|TRBV10-3|.
CAISEKGHTDTQYF
TGTGCCATCAGTGAGAAGGGGCACACAGATACGCAGTATTTT
>TRBJ2-3|TRBD2|TRBV12-3/TRBV12-4|many
CASSLSGRATDTQYF
TGTGCCAGCAGTTTAAGCGGGAGGGCCACAGATACGCAGTATTTT
>TRBJ1-6|.|TRBV2|.
CASSEKGGWDSPLHF
TGTGCCAGCAGTGAAAAGGGGGGTTGGGATTCACCCCTCCACTTT
>TRBJ2-1|.|TRBV25-1|many
CASSAGDYNEQFF
TGTGCCAGCAGTGCGGGGGATTACAATGAGCAGTTCTTC
>TRBJ2-7|TRBD2|TRBV27|few
CASSLVREGRYEQYF
TGTGCCAGCAGTTTAGTGCGGGAGGGCCGATATGAGCAGTACTTC
>TRBJ1-6|.|TRBV5-8|.
CASSFYPTELHF
TGTGCCAGCAGCTTTTACCCGACAGAACTCCACTTT
>TRBJ1-1|.|TRBV5-8|many
CASSLEVSTEAFF
TGTGCCAGCAGCTTGGAGGTCAGCACTGAAGCTTTCTTT
>TRBJ2-6|TRBD1|TRBV7-9|.
CASRPIGTAGANVLTF
TGTGCCAGCAGACCTATTGGGACAGCTGGGGCCAACGTCCTGACTTTC
>TRBJ1-2|TRBD1|TRBV5-1|few
CASSSGQVVGGYTF
TGCGCCAGCAGCTCTGGACAGGTCGTTGGAGGCTACACCTTC
>TRBJ2-7|.|TRBV5-1|few
CASSLGVSGSYEQYF
TGCGCCAGCAGCTTAGGGGTTTCGGGTTCCTACGAGCAGTACTTC
>TRBJ1-5|.|TRBV6-1|.
CASSRSDRSNQPQHF
TGTGCCAGCAGCCGCTCAGACAGAAGCAATCAGCCCCAGCATTTT
>TRBJ1-6|TRBD1|TRBV12-3/TRBV12-4|many
CASSAGGPRSPLHF
TGTGCCAGCAGTGCAGGGGGGCCTCGGTCACCCCTCCACTTT
>TRBJ1-2|.|TRBV12-3/TRBV12-4|many
CASSLAPSNGYTF
TGTGCCAGCAGTTTAGCCCCTTCAAATGGCTACACCTTC
>TRBJ2-2|.|TRBV24-1|few
CATSAAGNTGELFF
TGTGCCACCAGCGCTGCGGGGAACACCGGGGAGCTGTTTTTT
>TRBJ1-3|TRBD1|TRBV7-9|.
CASRTTGDGNTIYF
TGTGCCAGCAGGACAACAGGGGACGGAAACACCATATATTTT
>TRBJ2-7|.|TRBV5-6|few
CASSLEGIGYYEQYF
TGTGCCAGCAGCTTGGAAGGGATTGGGTACTACGAGCAGTACTTC
>TRBJ1-5|.|TRBV9|.
CASNKGGYSNQPQHF
TGTGCCAGTAATAAGGGGGGTTATAGCAATCAGCCCCAGCATTTT
>TRBJ1-2|TRBD1|TRBV12-3/TRBV12-4|many
CASSLSLRGTDYGYTF
TGTGCCAGCAGTTTAAGCTTAAGGGGGACAGACTATGGCTACACCTTC
>TRBJ2-4|.|TRBV11-1|few
CASSLVALGTLAKNIQYF
TGTGCCAGCAGCTTAGTGGCCCTAGGAACTCTAGCCAAAAACATTCAGTACTTC
>TRBJ2-1|.|TRBV2|.
CASILEGGLDNEQFF
TGTGCCAGCATTCTTGAGGGAGGTCTGGACAATGAGCAGTTCTTC
>TRBJ2-3|.|TRBV12-3/TRBV12-4|many
CASSLGGSDTQYF
TGTGCCAGCAGTTTGGGGGGTTCAGATACGCAGTATTTT
>TRBJ2-7|TRBD1|TRBV10-3|few
CAIRDRGPEQYF
TGTGCCATCCGGGACAGGGGCCCCGAGCAGTACTTC
>TRBJ2-1|TRBD2|TRBV4-3|.
CASSQVGPGGGTFNEQFF
TGCGCCAGCAGCCAAGTTGGGCCCGGGGGGGGGACCTTCAATGAGCAGTTCTTC
>TRBJ1-5|.|TRBV12-3/TRBV12-4|few
CASTMGGAPRQPQHF
TGTGCCAGCACCATGGGAGGGGCCCCCAGGCAGCCCCAGCATTTT
>TRBJ2-2|TRBD1|TRBV6-1|.
CASKTGGAPGELFF
TGTGCCAGCAAGACAGGGGGCGCCCCCGGGGAGCTGTTTTTT
>TRBJ2-7|.|TRBV12-3/TRBV12-4|.
CASSSGDLIPSYEQYF
TGTGCCAGCAGTTCCGGGGACCTGATTCCGTCTTACGAGCAGTACTTC
>TRBJ2-5|TRBD2|TRBV6-1|.
CASSARPPSGKETQYF
TGTGCCAGCAGTGCACGCCCGCCTAGCGGCAAAGAGACCCAGTACTTC
>TRBJ2-5|.|TRBV27|few
CASSFSSDKQETQYF
TGTGCCAGCAGTTTTTCCTCGGACAAGCAAGAGACCCAGTACTTC
>TRBJ1-5|.|TRBV6-1|many
CASSTDSNQPQHF
TGTGCCAGTTCGACGGATAGCAATCAGCCCCAGCATTTT
>TRBJ2-1|.|TRBV7-7|many
CASSLNLVSSEQFF
TGTGCCAGCAGCTTGAACTTGGTTAGCAGTGAGCAGTTCTTC
>TRBJ2-7|.|TRBV5-1|.
CARVYEQYF
TGCGCCAGAGTCTACGAGCAGTACTTC
>TRBJ2-1|TRBD2|TRBV12-3/TRBV12-4|.
CASINLAGELYEQFF
TGTGCCAGCATCAATTTAGCGGGAGAATTATATGAGCAGTTCTTC
>TRBJ2-1|.|TRBV10-3|.
CAISRPDSPQQFF
TGTGCCATCAGTAGACCGGACTCCCCCCAGCAGTTCTTC
>TRBJ2-3|.|TRBV4-3|.
CASSHFVWVDFTDTQYF
TGCGCCAGCAGCCACTTTGTCTGGGTAGACTTCACAGATACGCAGTATTTT